This TCR beta chain was obtained from a study of technical replicates of blood from a few donors. J gave up 4 bases and V 1 base, and 10 bases lay outside the gene matches. The CDR3 is 17 residues long. Per the germline V gene, CDR1 is SGHDT and CDR2 is YYEEEE. The assay was immunoSEQ multiplex PCR, and TCRdb's table has in-frame clones only and misses some. The sample includes 80,000 to 95,000 clones, approximately 95% of them seen just once. The chain combines TRBV5-6 with TRBJ2-1; 8 bases align to TRBD2. Sequencing used T cells isolated from PBMCs. This clonotype was obtained from a human donor in good health. DNA of the CDR3: TGTGCCAGCAGCTTGCGAGCGGGAGTGGGTGGGTACAATGAGCAGTTCTTC. Protein: CASSLRAGVGGYNEQFF.